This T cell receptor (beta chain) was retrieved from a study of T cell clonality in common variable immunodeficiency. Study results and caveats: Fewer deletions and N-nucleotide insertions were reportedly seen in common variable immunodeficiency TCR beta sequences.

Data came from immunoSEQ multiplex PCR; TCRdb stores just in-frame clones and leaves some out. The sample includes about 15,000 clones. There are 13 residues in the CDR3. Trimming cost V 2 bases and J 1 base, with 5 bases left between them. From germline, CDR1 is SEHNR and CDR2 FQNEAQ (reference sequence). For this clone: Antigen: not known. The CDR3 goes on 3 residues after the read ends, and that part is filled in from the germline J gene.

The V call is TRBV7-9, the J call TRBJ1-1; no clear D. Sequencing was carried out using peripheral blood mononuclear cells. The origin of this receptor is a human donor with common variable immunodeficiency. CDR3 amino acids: CASSLTTNTEAFF. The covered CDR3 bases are TGTGCCAGCAGCTTAACAACGAACACTGAA.